The 3 T cell receptor beta chains below were found in one sample sequenced in a study of tumor-infiltrating T cells and Merkel cell polyomavirus. Turning to the study itself: The T cells studied were KLL-specific CD8+ cells against Merkel polyomavirus.

Clones were sequenced by immunoSEQ multiplex PCR, and TCRdb holds only the in-frame ones, with some missing. Among 25,000 or so clones listed, 70% to 90% were seen once. All patients' tumors stained robustly positive for Merkel cell polyomavirus Large T antigen by immunohistochemistry. The sequenced material came from lymph node tissue. The receptors were sampled from a man in his fifties or sixties with Merkel cell carcinoma.

This rearrangement joins TRBV6-6 to TRBJ2-1; D remains ambiguous. Trimming stripped 9 bases from V and 10 bases from J, with 13 bases between. The CDR3 spans 11 residues. Germline loops: CDR1 MNHNY, CDR2 SVGAGI (reference sequence). This chain's CDR3 is CASFLAGEQFF. CDR3 sequence (DNA): TGTGCCAGTTTTTTAGCCGGGGAGCAGTTCTTC.

The chain carries TRBV12-2 and TRBJ1-1. TRBV12-2 is a listed pseudogene. The CDR3 has 21 amino acids. The CDR3 loop is CASRSWGYGGEQFLMNTEAFF. DNA for the CDR3: TGTGCAAGTCGCTCCTGGGGTTACGGGGGGGAACAATTCCTCATGAACACTGAAGCTTTCTTT.

This chain links TRBV27 with TRBJ2-7; tentatively, D is TRBD1 (6 bases). This CDR3 has 13 residues. V gave up 2 bases and J gave up 5 bases, with 10 bases separating them. Germline V gene sequence: CDR1 MNHEY, CDR2 SMNVEV (reference sequence). The CDR3 loop is CASSLLQGNEQYF. CDR3 nucleotide sequence: TGTGCCAGCAGTTTACTACAGGGAAACGAGCAGTACTTC.